The 21 T cell receptor beta chains below come from one sample, sequenced in a study of Ad26.COV2.S vaccination and SARS-CoV-2 variants. Produced via immunoSEQ multiplex PCR; TCRdb's table is partial and in-frame only. The sample includes about 350,000 clones, about 86% of them seen just once. The treatment here: over 15 received Ad26.COV2.S at low or high dose, single or two shots; about 5 received placebo; per-sample allocation not given. Samples came from day 63 after the first vaccine or placebo injection. This sample comprised peripheral blood, obtained in a trial of Ad26.COV2.S vaccine versus placebo. The receptors stem from a person aged 18-65 years who received the Ad26.COV2.S COVID-19 vaccine or a placebo.

J is TRBJ2-5 and V is TRBV5-1, with 9 bases identical to TRBD2. This CDR3 has 15 amino acids. V gave up 0 bases and J gave up 4 bases; unmatched junction bases: 4. Per the germline V gene, CDR1 is SGHRS and CDR2 is YFSETQ. The CDR3 reads CASSLVGTSLETQYF. CDR3 coding DNA: TGCGCCAGCAGCTTGGTCGGGACTAGCCTAGAGACCCAGTACTTC.

This chain connects TRBV11-2 to TRBJ2-7; 8 bases are shared with TRBD2. The CDR3 has 16 amino acids. Germline CDR1 SGHAT, CDR2 FQNNGV. The V segment lost 5 bases and the J segment 0 bases; nucleotides outside the gene matches: 9. CDR3 in DNA: TGTGCCAGCAGCCTAAGGATAGCGGGGAGCTCCTACGAGCAGTACTTC. Translating it yields CASSLRIAGSSYEQYF.

The rearrangement joins TRBV5-8 to TRBJ1-5, with D maybe TRBD1 (5 bases). Germline V lookup: CDR1 SGHTS, CDR2 YDEGEE. This CDR3 region has 14 residues. V lost 2 bases, J lost 6 bases, and 12 bases lay in between. The CDR3 reads CASSFRAGTQPQHF. In DNA form, the CDR3 reads TGTGCCAGCAGCTTTAGGGCAGGGACTCAGCCCCAGCATTTT.

The V and J genes are TRBV18 and TRBJ2-3; 8 positions agree with TRBD2. CDR1 is KGHSH, CDR2 LQKENI, per germline. V lost 3 bases and J lost 8; bases outside the gene matches: 10. The CDR3 totals 15 residues. The CDR3 is CASSPQSSGSVTQYF. In nucleotides, the CDR3 is TGTGCCAGCTCACCCCAGTCCAGCGGGAGCGTTACGCAGTATTTT.

J is TRBJ1-6 and V is TRBV6-1; 8 nucleotides align to TRBD1. Germline CDR1 is MNHNS and CDR2 is SASEGT. Trimming took 1 base from V and 9 from J; bases not matched to a gene: 8. CDR3 length: 16 amino acids. CDR3 DNA: TGTGCCAGCAGTGAAGTCACAGGGGGTAATTTTTCACCCCTCCACTTT. Its translation: CASSEVTGGNFSPLHF.

CDR3 in DNA: TGTGCCAGCAGCGTACGCACCACTAACTATGGCTACACCTTC. Translation gives CASSVRTTNYGYTF. The chain links TRBV9 to TRBJ1-2; D is undetermined. V was pared by 1 base and J by 0 bases, with 7 bases between. This CDR3 contains 14 residues. Germline loops: CDR1 SGDLS, CDR2 YYNGEE.

J is TRBJ1-1 and V is TRBV5-1, with 9 bases fitting TRBD1. The CDR3 has 17 amino acids. In germline, CDR1 is SGHRS, CDR2 YFSETQ. V was pared by 0 bases and J by 6 bases, with 12 bases of the junction left unmatched. CDR3 amino acids: CASSLGGYRGRGPEAFF. Here the CDR3 DNA reads TGCGCCAGCAGCTTGGGAGGGTACAGGGGGCGCGGACCTGAAGCTTTCTTT.

CDR3 nucleotides: TGTGCCTGGAATCAGCAGGGGGCTTCCTACAATGAGCAGTTCTTC. Translation gives CAWNQQGASYNEQFF. V is TRBV30 and J is TRBJ2-1; the match to TRBD1 covers 8 bases. The junction had 6 bases not matched to a gene; V was cut back by 4 bases and J by 1 base. CDR1 and CDR2 from the germline V gene are GTSNPN and SVGIG (reference sequence). This CDR3 region has 15 residues.

In its sample, this clone was seen a few times. The same CDR3 arises from other DNA sequences in this sample as well. The chain employs TRBV28 and TRBJ2-7; D remains ambiguous. With 3 bases removed from V and 1 base from J, the gap between germline ends came to 10 bases. This CDR3 is 14 amino acids long. Germline V lookup: CDR1 MDHEN, CDR2 SYDVKM. In nucleotides, the CDR3 is TGTGCCAGCAGTTTGGGTCGATCATCCTACGAGCAGTACTTC. This encodes CASSLGRSSYEQYF.

This clone was found once. CDR3 DNA sequence: TGTGCCAGCAGCTTAGTAGTTACTGAAGCTTTCTTT. This translates into CASSLVVTEAFF. The chain uses TRBV7-2 and TRBJ1-1; D unresolved. V lost 1 base to trimming and J lost 5 bases, with 5 bases between them. The CDR3 is made up of 12 amino acids. Germline loops: CDR1 SGHTA, CDR2 FQGNSA.

The chain combines TRBV7-4 with TRBJ1-5; the D is unclear. Germline V gene lookup returns CDR1 SGHVT and CDR2 SQSDAQ. The CDR3 loop spans 14 amino acids. The germline V and J ends were trimmed by 4 bases and 4 bases, with 11 bases remaining between them. The CDR3 loop reads CASSSQRGNQPQHF. The CDR3 DNA reads as TGTGCCAGCAGCTCTCAGCGAGGGAATCAGCCCCAGCATTTT.

This chain joins TRBV18 and TRBJ1-1; 9 bases fit TRBD1. V lost 2 bases and J lost 4; bases outside the gene matches: 11. Germline CDR1 KGHSH, CDR2 LQKENI. The CDR3 is made up of 17 amino acids. CDR3: CASSPLLTGGAPTEAFF. CDR3 sequence (DNA): TGTGCCAGCTCACCATTGCTTACAGGGGGCGCCCCCACTGAAGCTTTCTTT.

V gene TRBV7-3 combines with J gene TRBJ2-2; D ambiguous. Germline assignment: CDR1 SGHTA and CDR2 FQGTGA. CDR3 length: 15 residues. V lost 5 bases, J lost 1 base, and 11 bases lay in between. The CDR3 region has the DNA TGTGCCAGCAGCCCGAGGACGGGGAACACCGGGGAGCTGTTTTTT. Residues: CASSPRTGNTGELFF.

The chain links TRBV6-1 to TRBJ2-1, with D maybe TRBD1 (6 bases). This CDR3 is 14 amino acids long. Trimming removed 3 bases at V and 7 bases at J, with 13 bases between. The germline V gene encodes CDR1 MNHNS and CDR2 SASEGT. CDR3 sequence: CASSDWGPNNEQFF. CDR3 bases: TGTGCCAGCAGTGATTGGGGGCCTAATAATGAGCAGTTCTTC.

The V and J genes are TRBV7-9 and TRBJ2-2; 9 bases fit TRBD1. CDR1 SEHNR and CDR2 FQNEAQ come from the germline V gene (reference sequence). Trimming at V came to 5 bases and at J to 0 bases, leaving 4 bases not matched to a gene. This CDR3 is built from 16 residues. DNA for the CDR3: TGTGCCAGCAGCAAACAGGGGGCTCCGAACACCGGGGAGCTGTTTTTT. Translation gives CASSKQGAPNTGELFF.

The chain combines TRBV5-1 with TRBJ2-3; D is perhaps TRBD1 (5 bases). Germline-derived CDR1 and CDR2 are SGHRS and YFSETQ. CDR3 length: 16 amino acids. Trimming removed 0 bases at V and 0 bases at J, with 11 bases between. CDR3 loop: CASSLGPGISTDTQYF. The DNA of the CDR3 is TGCGCCAGCAGCTTGGGTCCAGGGATTAGCACAGATACGCAGTATTTT.

The V and J genes are TRBV5-6 and TRBJ1-5; TRBD1 matches at 7 bases. The V and J ends lost 2 bases and 0 bases, in that order; junction bases with no gene match: 5. CDR3 length: 16 residues. Germline values: CDR1 SGHDT, CDR2 YYEEEE. The CDR3 nucleotides are TGTGCCAGCAGCTTCCACAGGGGTTTTAGCAATCAGCCCCAGCATTTT. As protein: CASSFHRGFSNQPQHF.

This chain links TRBV7-2 with TRBJ2-2; D call uncertain. Trimming shortened V by 4 bases and J by 7 bases, and 22 bases separated the two germline ends. The germline CDR1 and CDR2 sequences are SGHTA and FQGNSA. This CDR3 region has 17 residues. CDR3 nucleotides: TGTGCCAGCAGCTCACGTCCTCCCAATAGCATCGACGGGGAGCTGTTTTTT. It translates to CASSSRPPNSIDGELFF.

V usage is TRBV5-1 and J usage is TRBJ2-3; D is uncertain. Trimming cost V 1 base and J 2 bases, with 8 bases left between them. This CDR3 is 14 amino acids long. Per the germline V gene, CDR1 is SGHRS and CDR2 is YFSETQ. The CDR3 DNA reads as TGCGCCAGCAGCTTGAACGGCTTCACAGATACGCAGTATTTT. Translation gives CASSLNGFTDTQYF.

The chain uses TRBV19 and TRBJ1-2, with TRBD1 matching over 9 bases. In germline, CDR1 is LNHDA, CDR2 SQIVND (reference sequence). After removal of 6 bases from V and 8 bases from J, the junction contained 10 bases not matched to a gene. There are 14 residues in the CDR3. This chain's CDR3 is CASSLGQGQGGYTF. In nucleotides, the CDR3 is TGTGCCAGTAGCCTGGGACAGGGTCAGGGCGGCTACACCTTC.

This chain uses TRBV7-2 with TRBJ1-1, with D uncertain. Germline CDR1 SGHTA, CDR2 FQGNSA. This CDR3 has 14 amino acids. Trimming removed 3 bases at V and 2 bases at J, with 10 bases between. Written as DNA, the CDR3 is TGTGCCAGCAGCTTCACCGGGAGTAACACTGAAGCTTTCTTT. Protein product: CASSFTGSNTEAFF.